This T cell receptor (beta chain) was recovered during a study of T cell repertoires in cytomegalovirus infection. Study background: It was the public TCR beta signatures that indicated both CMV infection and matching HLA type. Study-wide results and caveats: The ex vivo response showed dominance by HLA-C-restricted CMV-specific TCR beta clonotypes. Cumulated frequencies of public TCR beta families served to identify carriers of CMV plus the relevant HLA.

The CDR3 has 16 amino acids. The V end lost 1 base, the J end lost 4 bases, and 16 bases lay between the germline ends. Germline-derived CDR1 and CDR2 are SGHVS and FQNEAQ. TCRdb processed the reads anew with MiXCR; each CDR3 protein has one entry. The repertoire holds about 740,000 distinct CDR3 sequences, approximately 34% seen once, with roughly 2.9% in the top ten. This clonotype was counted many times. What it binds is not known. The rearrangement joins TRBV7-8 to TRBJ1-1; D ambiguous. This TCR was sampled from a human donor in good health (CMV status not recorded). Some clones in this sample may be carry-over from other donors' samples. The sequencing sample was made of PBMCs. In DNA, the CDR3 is TGTGCCAGCAGCTTAGTTGTACGTCTAGGAATCACTGAAGCTTTCTTT. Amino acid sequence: CASSLVVRLGITEAFF.